This T cell receptor (beta chain) comes out of a study of molecular identifiers for immune sequencing clone quantification. As previously described, bulk TCR libraries were made using listed TCR primers. TCRdb reprocessed the PCR reads via MiXCR and lists one record per CDR3 protein. Seen here are about half a million distinct CDR3 sequences, approximately 25% observed once, and the top ten hold 0.76%. This clonotype was observed many times. Germline lookup yields CDR1 SGHDN and CDR2 FVKESK. The CDR3 is 13 amino acids. V was trimmed by 9 bases and J by 7 bases, leaving 15 bases between them. Sample: naive CD8+ T cells from blood, with Jurkat cell RNA spiked in. Subset defined: FACS-sorted CD8+CD4-CCR7+CD45RA+ naive T cells. V is TRBV14 and J is TRBJ1-4; no definite D call. This clonotype originated in a human donor in good health. Some libraries in this study had Jurkat cell RNA spiked in. CDR3 nucleotide sequence: TGTGCCAGGGGCGGGGAGTACGCTGAAAAACTGTTTTTT. Its protein is CARGGEYAEKLFF.